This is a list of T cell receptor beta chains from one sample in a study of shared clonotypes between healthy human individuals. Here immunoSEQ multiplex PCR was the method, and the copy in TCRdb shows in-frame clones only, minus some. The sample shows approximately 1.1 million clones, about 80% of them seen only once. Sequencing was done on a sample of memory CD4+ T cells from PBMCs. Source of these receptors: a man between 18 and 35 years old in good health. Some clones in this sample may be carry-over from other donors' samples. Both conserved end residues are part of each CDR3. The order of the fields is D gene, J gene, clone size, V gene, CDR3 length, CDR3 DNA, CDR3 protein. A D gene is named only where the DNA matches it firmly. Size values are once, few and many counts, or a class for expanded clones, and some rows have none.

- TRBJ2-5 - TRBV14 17 TGTGCCAGCAGCCACTTCTTTACGGACACCCGTAAAGGGACCCAGTACTTC CASSHFFTDTRKGTQYF
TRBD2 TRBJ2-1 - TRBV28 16 TGTGCCAGCAGATTAGCGGGAACCCGGCCCTACAATGAGCAGTTCTTC CASRLAGTRPYNEQFF
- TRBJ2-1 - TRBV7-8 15 TGTGCCAGCAGCTTCCGAGGGCTTAGGAACAATGAGCAGTTCTTC CASSFRGLRNNEQFF
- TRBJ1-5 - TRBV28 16 TGTGCCAGCAGTTTAGGACCCAGGCAGGGGAATCAGCCCCAGCATTTT CASSLGPRQGNQPQHF
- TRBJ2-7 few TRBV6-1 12 TGTGCCAGCAGTGAGGAGAGGGGCGAGCAGTACTTC CASSEERGEQYF
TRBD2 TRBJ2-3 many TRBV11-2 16 TGTGCCAGCAGCTTAGAAGCGGGAGTCGGCACGGATACGCAGTATTTT CASSLEAGVGTDTQYF
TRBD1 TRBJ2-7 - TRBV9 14 TGTGCCAGCAGCCCCACGGGACAGGGGTACGAGCAGTACTTC CASSPTGQGYEQYF
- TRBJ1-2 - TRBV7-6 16 TGTGCCAGCAGCCCGATGTTGACAGTCACTTCCTATGGCTACACCTTC CASSPMLTVTSYGYTF
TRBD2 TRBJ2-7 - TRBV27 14 TGTGCCAGCAGTTTTAACGGGAGGGCCAGCGAGCAGTACTTC CASSFNGRASEQYF
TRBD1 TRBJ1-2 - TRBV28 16 TGTGCCAGCAGTTTACCCCGGGACAGGGTCCCCTATGGCTACACCTTC CASSLPRDRVPYGYTF
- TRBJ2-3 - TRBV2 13 TGTGCCAGCAGTACACAGGGAACAGATACGCAGTATTTT CASSTQGTDTQYF
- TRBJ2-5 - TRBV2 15 TGTGCCAGCAGTGACGACTCCCGGTCGGGGGAGACCCAGTACTTC CASSDDSRSGETQYF
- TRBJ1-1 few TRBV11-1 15 TGTGCCAGCAGCTTCGGTGACCGTCGAACTCCTGAAGCTTTCTTT CASSFGDRRTPEAFF
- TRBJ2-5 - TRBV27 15 TGTGCCAGCAGTTTGTTTAGTGGACCGAGGGAGACCCAGTACTTC CASSLFSGPRETQYF
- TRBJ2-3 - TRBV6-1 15 TGTGCCAGCCTACCCCGTCTGGGGGCCGCAGATACGCAGTATTTT CASLPRLGAADTQYF
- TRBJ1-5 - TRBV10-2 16 TGCGCCAGCAGTGACCTAACCCGGAGGGGCAATCAGCCCCAGCATTTT CASSDLTRRGNQPQHF
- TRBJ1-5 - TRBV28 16 TGTGCCAGCAGCCTAGCAGGACGGGGAAACAATCAGCCCCAGCATTTT CASSLAGRGNNQPQHF
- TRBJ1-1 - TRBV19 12 TGTGCCAGTAGCAGCGGGACCGGTGAAGCTTTCTTT CASSSGTGEAFF
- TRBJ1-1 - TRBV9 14 TGTGCCAGCAGCGGTAGGGGAAGTAGGACTGAAGCTTTCTTT CASSGRGSRTEAFF
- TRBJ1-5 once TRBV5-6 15 TGTGCCAGCAGCTTTTCAGCCGCCTTGAATCAGCCCCAGCATTTT CASSFSAALNQPQHF
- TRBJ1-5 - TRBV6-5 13 TGTGCCAGCAGTTACTATCCAGGTCAGCCCCAGCATTTT CASSYYPGQPQHF
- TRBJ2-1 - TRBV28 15 TGTGCCAGCAGTCCGAGGACAGCCTCCTACAATGAGCAGTTCTTC CASSPRTASYNEQFF
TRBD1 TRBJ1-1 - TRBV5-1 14 TGCGCCAGCAGCCCTGAACAGGGGGGCACTGAAGCTTTCTTT CASSPEQGGTEAFF
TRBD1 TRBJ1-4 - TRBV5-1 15 TGCGCCAGCAGCACCATACAGGGGGGAACTGAAAAACTGTTTTTT CASSTIQGGTEKLFF
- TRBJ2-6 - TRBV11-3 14 TGTGCCAGCAGCGCATCACAGGGGGCCAACGTCCTGACTTTC CASSASQGANVLTF
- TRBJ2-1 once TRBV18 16 TGTGCCAGCTCACCCCGGGACCCGGGCCACGAGGGGATACAGTTCTTC CASSPRDPGHEGIQFF
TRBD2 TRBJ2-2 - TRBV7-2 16 TGTGCCAGCAGCAAACGGACTAGCGGGAACACCGGGGAGCTGTTTTTT CASSKRTSGNTGELFF
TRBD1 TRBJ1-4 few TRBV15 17 TGTGCCACCAGCCGAGGGACAGGGGTCGCAACTAATGAAAAACTGTTTTTT CATSRGTGVATNEKLFF
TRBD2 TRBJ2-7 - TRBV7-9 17 TGTGCCAGCAGCACAACTAGCGGGAGGGCCGTTAGCTACGAGCAGTACTTC CASSTTSGRAVSYEQYF
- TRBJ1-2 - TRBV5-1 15 TGCGCCAGCAGCTTGGATTCAGGGCGAGTGGATGGCTACACCTTC CASSLDSGRVDGYTF
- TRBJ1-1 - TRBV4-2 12 TGTGCCAGCAGCCCTGTCAACGGGGAAGCTTTCTTT CASSPVNGEAFF
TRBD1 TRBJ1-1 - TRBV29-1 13 TGCAGCGTTCGCAGGGGGCAAAGGAATGAAGCTTTCTTT CSVRRGQRNEAFF
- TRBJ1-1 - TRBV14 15 TGTGCCAGCAGCCAAGCTATGTGGCGCGACACTGAAGCTTTCTTT CASSQAMWRDTEAFF
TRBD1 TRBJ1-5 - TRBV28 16 TGTGCCAGCAGAACGGACAGGGGGTCGTTAGGACAGCCCCAGCATTTT CASRTDRGSLGQPQHF
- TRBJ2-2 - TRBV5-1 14 TGCGCCAGCAATGCGGGATCGGACACCGGGGAGCTGTTTTTT CASNAGSDTGELFF
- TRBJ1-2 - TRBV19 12 TGTGCCAGTAGTATTTGGGGTGGTGGCTACACCTTC CASSIWGGGYTF
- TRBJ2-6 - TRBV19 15 TGTGCCAGTAGTGGAAAGGGGGCTGGGGCCAACGTCCTGACTTTC CASSGKGAGANVLTF
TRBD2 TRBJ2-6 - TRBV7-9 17 TGTGCCAGCAGCTTTGGACTAGACCTCTCTGGGGCCAACGTCCTGACTTTC CASSFGLDLSGANVLTF
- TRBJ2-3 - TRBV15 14 TGTGCCACCAGGGGCCAAGGGACCCCAGATACGCAGTATTTT CATRGQGTPDTQYF
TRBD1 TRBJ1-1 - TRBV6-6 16 TGTGCCAGCAGCCCTCAGGGGGGGCGCAGAAACACTGAAGCTTTCTTT CASSPQGGRRNTEAFF
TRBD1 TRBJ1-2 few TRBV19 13 TGTGCCAGTCATTCACAGGGGAACTATGGCTACACCTTC CASHSQGNYGYTF
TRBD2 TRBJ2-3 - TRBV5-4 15 TGTGCCAGCACCAAGGGACTAGCGGGACCAGATACGCAGTATTTT CASTKGLAGPDTQYF